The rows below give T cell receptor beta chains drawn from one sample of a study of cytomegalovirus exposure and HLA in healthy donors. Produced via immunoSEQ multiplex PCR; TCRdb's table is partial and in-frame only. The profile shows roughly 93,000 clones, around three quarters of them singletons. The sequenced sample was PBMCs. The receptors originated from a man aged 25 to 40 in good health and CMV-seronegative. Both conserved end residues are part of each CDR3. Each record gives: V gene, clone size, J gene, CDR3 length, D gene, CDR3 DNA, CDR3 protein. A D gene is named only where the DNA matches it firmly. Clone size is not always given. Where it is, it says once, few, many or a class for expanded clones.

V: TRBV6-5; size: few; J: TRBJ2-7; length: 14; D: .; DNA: TGTGCCAGCAGTTACTCGCCCAGGTCCTACGAGCAGTACTTC; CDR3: CASSYSPRSYEQYF
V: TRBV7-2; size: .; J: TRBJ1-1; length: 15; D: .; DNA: TGTGCCAGCAGCTTTATGGGCAGGGTGAGCGCTGAAGCTTTCTTT; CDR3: CASSFMGRVSAEAFF
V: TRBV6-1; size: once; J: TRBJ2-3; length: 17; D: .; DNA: TGTGCCAGCAGTGAAGCAAGGGGTTTACTAAGCACAGATACGCAGTATTTT; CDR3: CASSEARGLLSTDTQYF
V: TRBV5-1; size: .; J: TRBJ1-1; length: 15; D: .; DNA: TGCGCCAGCAGCCCCCAGGGTCTGGCGAACACTGAAGCTTTCTTT; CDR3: CASSPQGLANTEAFF
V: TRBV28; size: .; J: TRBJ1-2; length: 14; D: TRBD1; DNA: TGTGCCAGCAGCTTGATAGGGACAGGGGATGGCTACACCTTC; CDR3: CASSLIGTGDGYTF
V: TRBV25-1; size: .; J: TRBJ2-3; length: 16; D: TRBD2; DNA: TGTGCCAGCAGTGAGTACGGGAGGGCCGGCACAGATACGCAGTATTTT; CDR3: CASSEYGRAGTDTQYF
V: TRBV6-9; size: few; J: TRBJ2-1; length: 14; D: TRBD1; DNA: TGTGCCACCCTAAACAGGGGGTGCCAGAATGAGCAGTTCTTC; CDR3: CATLNRGCQNEQFF
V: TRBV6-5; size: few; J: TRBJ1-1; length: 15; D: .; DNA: TGTGCCAGCAGTTACCAGGCCCTTATGAACACTGAAGCTTTCTTT; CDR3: CASSYQALMNTEAFF
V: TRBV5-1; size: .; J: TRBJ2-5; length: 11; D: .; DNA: TGCGCCAGCGCTATGAGGGAGACCCAGTACTTC; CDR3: CASAMRETQYF
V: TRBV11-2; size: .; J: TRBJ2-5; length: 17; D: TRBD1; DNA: TGTGCCAGCAGCTTAGTTGGGTTTATAGTGACAGGGCAAGAGCAGTACTTC; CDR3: CASSLVGFIVTGQEQYF
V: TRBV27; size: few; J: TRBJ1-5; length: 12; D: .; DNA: TGTGCCAGCAGTTCAGGGGATCAGCCCCAGCATTTT; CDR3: CASSSGDQPQHF
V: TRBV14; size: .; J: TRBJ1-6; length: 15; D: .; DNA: TGTGCCAGCAGCCCCAGGATCTCCTATAATTCACCCCTCCACTTT; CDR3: CASSPRISYNSPLHF
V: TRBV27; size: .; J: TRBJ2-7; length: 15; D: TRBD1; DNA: TGTGCCAGCAGTCCCCGGGGACAGCCCTCCTACGAGCAGTACTTC; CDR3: CASSPRGQPSYEQYF
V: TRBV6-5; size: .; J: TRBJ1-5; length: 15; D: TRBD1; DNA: TGTGCCAGCAGAGACGGGACAGGGAGCAATCAGCCCCAGCATTTT; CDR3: CASRDGTGSNQPQHF
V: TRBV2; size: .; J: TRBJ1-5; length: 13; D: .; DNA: TGTGCCAGCAGTATAGCATTCGATCAGCCCCAGCATTTT; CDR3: CASSIAFDQPQHF
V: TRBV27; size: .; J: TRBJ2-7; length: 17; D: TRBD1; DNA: TGTGCCAGCAGTTTTCGGACAGGGGGCGAGATCCCCTACGAGCAGTACTTC; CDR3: CASSFRTGGEIPYEQYF
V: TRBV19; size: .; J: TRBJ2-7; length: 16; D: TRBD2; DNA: TGTGCCAGTAGTATAGATCTAGCGGGGGGCACCTACGAGCAGTACTTC; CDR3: CASSIDLAGGTYEQYF
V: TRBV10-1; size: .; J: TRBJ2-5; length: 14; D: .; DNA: TGCGCCAGCAGTGACCGGGAGTCCCCGGAGACCCAGTACTTC; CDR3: CASSDRESPETQYF
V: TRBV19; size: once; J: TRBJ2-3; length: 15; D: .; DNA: TGTGCCAGTAGCGGGATCTTCGCCCTCACAGATACGCAGTATTTT; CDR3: CASSGIFALTDTQYF
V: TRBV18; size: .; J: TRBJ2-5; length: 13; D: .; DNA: TGTGCCAGCTCACCAGAGTATACGGAGACCCAGTACTTC; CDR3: CASSPEYTETQYF
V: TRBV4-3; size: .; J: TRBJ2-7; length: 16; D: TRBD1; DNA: TGCGCCAGCAGCCAAGAACGACAGGGTGGGGGTATCGAGCAGTACTTC; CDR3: CASSQERQGGGIEQYF
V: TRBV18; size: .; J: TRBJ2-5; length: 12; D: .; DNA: TGTGCCAGCCACACAGATCAAGAGACCCAGTACTTC; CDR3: CASHTDQETQYF
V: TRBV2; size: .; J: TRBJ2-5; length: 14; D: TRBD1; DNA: TGTGCCAGCAGTAACCCCGACAGGGAAGAGACCCAGTACTTC; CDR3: CASSNPDREETQYF
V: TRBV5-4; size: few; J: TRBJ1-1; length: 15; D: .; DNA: TGTGCCAGCAGCTCCCCGGGGGGGATTGACACTGAAGCTTTCTTT; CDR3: CASSSPGGIDTEAFF
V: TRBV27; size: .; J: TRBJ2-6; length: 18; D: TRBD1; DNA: TGTGCCAGCAGTTTATCCGGCAGGGGGTACTCTGGGGCCAACGTCCTGACTTTC; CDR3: CASSLSGRGYSGANVLTF
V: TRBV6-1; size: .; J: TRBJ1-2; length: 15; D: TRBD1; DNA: TGTGCCAGCAGTGTCGACAGGGGACCTAACTATGGCTACACCTTC; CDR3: CASSVDRGPNYGYTF